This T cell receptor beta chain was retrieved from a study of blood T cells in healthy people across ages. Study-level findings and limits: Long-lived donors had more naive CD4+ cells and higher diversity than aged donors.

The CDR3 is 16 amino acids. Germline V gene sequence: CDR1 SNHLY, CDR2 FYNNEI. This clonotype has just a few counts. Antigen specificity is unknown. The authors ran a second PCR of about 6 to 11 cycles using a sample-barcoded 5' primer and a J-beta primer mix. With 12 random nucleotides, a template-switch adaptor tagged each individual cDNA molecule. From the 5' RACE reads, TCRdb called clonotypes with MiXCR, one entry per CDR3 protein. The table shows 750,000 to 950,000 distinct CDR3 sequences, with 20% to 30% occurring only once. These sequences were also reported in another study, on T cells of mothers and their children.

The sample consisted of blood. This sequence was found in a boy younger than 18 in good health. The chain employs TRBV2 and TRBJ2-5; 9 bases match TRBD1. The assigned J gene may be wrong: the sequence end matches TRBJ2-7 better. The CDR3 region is CASSLARDRVSYEQYF. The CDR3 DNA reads TGTGCCAGCAGTTTAGCCCGGGACAGGGTTTCCTACGAGCAGTACTTC.